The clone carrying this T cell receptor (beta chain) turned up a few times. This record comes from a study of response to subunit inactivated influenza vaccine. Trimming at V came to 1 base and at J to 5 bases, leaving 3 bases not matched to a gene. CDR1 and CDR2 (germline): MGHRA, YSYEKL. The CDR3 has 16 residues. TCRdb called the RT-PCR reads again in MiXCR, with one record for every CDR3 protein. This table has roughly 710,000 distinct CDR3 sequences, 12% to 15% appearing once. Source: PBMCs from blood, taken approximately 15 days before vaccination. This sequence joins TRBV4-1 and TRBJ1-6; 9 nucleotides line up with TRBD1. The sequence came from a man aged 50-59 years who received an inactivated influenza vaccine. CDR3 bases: TGCGCCAGCAGCCAAGCCGGGACAGGGCATAATTCACCCCTCCACTTT. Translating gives CASSQAGTGHNSPLHF.